The rows below give T cell receptor beta chains drawn from one sample of a study of blood T cell repertoires in COVID-19. Repertoires were generated with immunoSEQ multiplex PCR, while TCRdb's copy carries only in-frame clones and drops some. Here the sample spans 200,000 to 250,000 clones, about 80% being singletons. Input material: PBMCs or T cells enriched from blood (not recorded which). The receptors shown here come from a woman in her forties or fifties who had been exposed to COVID-19. CDR3s include the opening cysteine and the closing phenylalanine or tryptophan. A D gene is named only where the DNA matches it firmly. Where a row states a size, it is once, few, many or the class of an expanded clone; other rows omit it.

cdr3_aa,cdr3_nt,clone_size,j_call,d_call,v_call
CASSSQGANEKLFF,TGTGCCAGCAGTTCACAGGGAGCTAATGAAAAACTGTTTTTT,-,TRBJ1-4,-,TRBV6-5
CASSYAGTGKEGAFF,TGTGCCAGCAGTTACGCAGGGACAGGGAAAGAAGGAGCTTTCTTT,once,TRBJ1-1,TRBD1,TRBV6-5
CASRRESGAGELFF,TGTGCCAGCAGGCGGGAATCCGGGGCCGGGGAGCTGTTTTTT,few,TRBJ2-2,-,TRBV5-4
CAIKSPGEGSYEQYF,TGTGCCATCAAATCCCCAGGGGAAGGATCCTACGAGCAGTACTTC,-,TRBJ2-7,-,TRBV10-3
CASSTELNTEAFF,TGCGCCAGCAGCACAGAGTTGAACACTGAAGCTTTCTTT,-,TRBJ1-1,-,TRBV5-1
CAWSVRVGQRQPLHF,TGTGCCTGGAGTGTACGTGTTGGACAGAGACAACCCCTCCACTTT,-,TRBJ1-6,-,TRBV30
CASSPGVPIYGYTF,TGTGCCAGCAGCCCGGGGGTCCCTATCTATGGCTACACCTTC,-,TRBJ1-2,-,TRBV3-1/TRBV3-2
CASSSLQGVPHEQYF,TGTGCCAGCAGCTCCCTACAGGGAGTCCCTCACGAGCAGTACTTC,-,TRBJ2-7,-,TRBV7-2
CASSLDGTPYTYNEQFF,TGCGCCAGCAGCTTGGATGGGACACCGTACACCTACAATGAGCAGTTCTTC,-,TRBJ2-1,-,TRBV5-1
CASSATMGAGNEQFF,TGTGCCAGCAGCGCCACGATGGGAGCCGGCAATGAGCAGTTCTTC,once,TRBJ2-1,-,TRBV2
CASSYSTGGGYTF,TGTGCCAGCAGTTACTCAACAGGGGGCGGCTACACCTTC,many,TRBJ1-2,TRBD1,TRBV6-2/TRBV6-3
CTSSQVPSLGGVGTEAFF,TGCACCAGCAGCCAAGTTCCTTCTCTGGGGGGGGTTGGAACTGAAGCTTTCTTT,-,TRBJ1-1,-,TRBV1
CASSENTGTGDYGYTF,TGTGCCAGCAGCGAAAATACCGGGACAGGGGACTATGGCTACACCTTC,-,TRBJ1-2,TRBD1,TRBV11-2
CASTTGQGNSPLHF,TGTGCCAGCACCACGGGACAGGGAAATTCACCCCTCCACTTT,few,TRBJ1-6,TRBD1,TRBV6-5
CASSYSAGTFTDTQYF,TGTGCCAGCAGTTACTCAGCGGGGACTTTCACAGATACGCAGTATTTT,-,TRBJ2-3,TRBD2,TRBV6-5
CASRITLAAGYTF,TGTGCCAGCAGGATCACCTTAGCGGCTGGCTACACCTTC,-,TRBJ1-2,-,TRBV12-3/TRBV12-4
CASSSGGTNEKLFF,TGCGCCAGCAGCTCGGGGGGCACTAATGAAAAACTGTTTTTT,-,TRBJ1-4,-,TRBV5-1
CASGWDKTTYEQYF,TGTGCCAGCGGCTGGGACAAAACAACCTACGAGCAGTACTTC,-,TRBJ2-7,-,TRBV28
CASSWGTGNSPLHF,TGTGCCAGCAGTTGGGGGACAGGCAATTCACCCCTCCACTTT,-,TRBJ1-6,TRBD1,TRBV27
CASTLGGVRTEAFF,TGTGCCAGTACCCTAGGGGGTGTAAGGACTGAAGCTTTCTTT,-,TRBJ1-1,-,TRBV19
CASSLGRTEAFF,TGTGCCAGCAGCTTAGGGAGGACTGAAGCTTTCTTT,-,TRBJ1-1,-,TRBV7-9
CASTPRGRGTNEKLFF,TGTGCCAGTACACCCCGCGGAAGGGGAACTAATGAAAAACTGTTTTTT,-,TRBJ1-4,-,TRBV19
CASSLKFTGEAFF,TGTGCCAGCAGTTTGAAGTTTACAGGTGAAGCTTTCTTT,-,TRBJ1-1,-,TRBV12-3/TRBV12-4
CASTVRTGTADTQYF,TGTGCCAGCACTGTTAGGACAGGAACTGCAGATACGCAGTATTTT,-,TRBJ2-3,TRBD1,TRBV5-4
CASSLTLRGTDTQYF,TGTGCCAGCAGCCTTACCCTCCGGGGCACAGATACGCAGTATTTT,once,TRBJ2-3,-,TRBV7-2
CASSQGARGQEETQYF,TGTGCCAGCAGCCAAGGGGCGCGGGGACAGGAAGAGACCCAGTACTTC,-,TRBJ2-5,TRBD1,TRBV4-2
CASTEYGPGTNLFF,TGTGCCAGCACCGAATACGGCCCTGGGACAAATCTGTTTTTT,-,TRBJ2-2,-,TRBV27
CATSGGTGHRRGAQETQYF,TGTGCCACCAGCGGCGGTACGGGACACCGGCGAGGGGCACAAGAGACCCAGTACTTC,-,TRBJ2-5,-,TRBV24-1
CASSWTGTGPNTEAFF,TGTGCCAGCTCATGGACCGGGACAGGGCCTAACACTGAAGCTTTCTTT,-,TRBJ1-1,TRBD1,TRBV18
CASSEDSGTYEQYF,TGTGCCAGCAGCGAAGATAGCGGGACCTACGAGCAGTACTTC,-,TRBJ2-7,TRBD2,TRBV2
CASSQAGTGLNSPLHF,TGTGCCAGCAGCCAAGCCGGGACAGGGCTTAATTCACCCCTCCACTTT,-,TRBJ1-6,TRBD1,TRBV3-1/TRBV3-2